These T cell receptor beta chains were read from a single sample in a study of T cells after posttransplantation cyclophosphamide. Measured with immunoSEQ multiplex PCR; TCRdb has only the in-frame clones, and not every one. Of 10,000 to 13,000 clones in the sample, about 95% are singletons; the top ten hold 0.3%. Sequences were obtained from naive CD8+ T cells sorted from PBMCs. Every receptor here comes from a young man in good health and a related stem cell transplant donor. Both conserved end residues are part of each CDR3. Fields, in order: clone size, J gene, V gene, D gene, CDR3 DNA, CDR3 protein. The D gene is left open where the match is weak. Part of the rows lack a size; the others show once, few, many or a class for expanded clones.

clone_size: .; j_call: TRBJ1-5; v_call: TRBV6-5; d_call: TRBD1; cdr3_nt: TGTGCCAGCAGCTGGGGTATGACAGGGGTTGAGCCCCAGCATTTT; cdr3_aa: CASSWGMTGVEPQHF
clone_size: .; j_call: TRBJ2-5; v_call: TRBV4-1; d_call: TRBD1; cdr3_nt: TGCGCCAGCAGCCCCAGACAGGGTTACCAAGAGACCCAGTACTTC; cdr3_aa: CASSPRQGYQETQYF
clone_size: .; j_call: TRBJ1-5; v_call: TRBV15; d_call: .; cdr3_nt: TGTGCCACCAGCAGAGAGAGGGGGAATCAGCCCCAGCATTTT; cdr3_aa: CATSRERGNQPQHF
clone_size: once; j_call: TRBJ2-3; v_call: TRBV6-4; d_call: TRBD1; cdr3_nt: TGTGCCAGCAGCATACAGGGGTTGACAGATACGCAGTATTTT; cdr3_aa: CASSIQGLTDTQYF
clone_size: once; j_call: TRBJ2-2; v_call: TRBV9; d_call: .; cdr3_nt: TGTGCCAGCAGCGGAAGACAGGCCCCGAACACCGGGGAGCTGTTTTTT; cdr3_aa: CASSGRQAPNTGELFF
clone_size: .; j_call: TRBJ2-7; v_call: TRBV10-3; d_call: .; cdr3_nt: TGTGCCATCAGTGAGTCCGGCGGGCCCCACTCCTACGAGCAGTACTTC; cdr3_aa: CAISESGGPHSYEQYF
clone_size: .; j_call: TRBJ1-1; v_call: TRBV6-1; d_call: .; cdr3_nt: TGTGCCAGCAGTGAACAGACGGAAACAGCCCCAGAAGCTTTCTTT; cdr3_aa: CASSEQTETAPEAFF
clone_size: .; j_call: TRBJ1-4; v_call: TRBV7-9; d_call: .; cdr3_nt: TGTGCCAGCAGCTTTAGACAGGATGAAAAACTGTTTTTT; cdr3_aa: CASSFRQDEKLFF
clone_size: once; j_call: TRBJ2-1; v_call: TRBV7-8; d_call: TRBD1; cdr3_nt: TGTGCCAGCAGCTCCCACAGGGGGCCCAATGAGCAGTTCTTC; cdr3_aa: CASSSHRGPNEQFF
clone_size: .; j_call: TRBJ1-6; v_call: TRBV6-1; d_call: .; cdr3_nt: TGTGCCAGCAGTGAAGATCCCACTTATAATTCACCCCTCCACTTT; cdr3_aa: CASSEDPTYNSPLHF
clone_size: .; j_call: TRBJ2-3; v_call: TRBV28; d_call: .; cdr3_nt: TGTGCCAGCAGTCTGATACAGGGAGGGAGGACAGATACGCAGTATTTT; cdr3_aa: CASSLIQGGRTDTQYF
clone_size: .; j_call: TRBJ2-5; v_call: TRBV2; d_call: .; cdr3_nt: TGTGCCAGCAAACCAGGGGGGAATGAGGAGACCCAGTACTTC; cdr3_aa: CASKPGGNEETQYF
clone_size: once; j_call: TRBJ1-4; v_call: TRBV7-9; d_call: .; cdr3_nt: TGTGCCAGCAGCTTAGCGGAGCGTAGACTGTTTTTT; cdr3_aa: CASSLAERRLFF
clone_size: .; j_call: TRBJ2-3; v_call: TRBV2; d_call: .; cdr3_nt: TGTGCCAGCAGTGACCAGGGCGCATCAAATACGCAGTATTTT; cdr3_aa: CASSDQGASNTQYF
clone_size: once; j_call: TRBJ2-1; v_call: TRBV7-3; d_call: TRBD1; cdr3_nt: TGTGCCAGCAGTCCGGGACAGGGGGCTCTCCGGTTCTTC; cdr3_aa: CASSPGQGALRFF
clone_size: .; j_call: TRBJ2-3; v_call: TRBV9; d_call: TRBD1; cdr3_nt: TGTGCCAGCAGCGTATGGACAGGGGACGATACGCAGTATTTT; cdr3_aa: CASSVWTGDDTQYF
clone_size: .; j_call: TRBJ1-2; v_call: TRBV6-5; d_call: .; cdr3_nt: TGTGCCAGCAGTGCCTCGGTTCCCACCTATGGCTACACCTTC; cdr3_aa: CASSASVPTYGYTF
clone_size: .; j_call: TRBJ1-4; v_call: TRBV2; d_call: .; cdr3_nt: TGTGCCAGCAGTGAAAGGAGCAGGGTGGTTACTAATGAAAAACTGTTTTTT; cdr3_aa: CASSERSRVVTNEKLFF
clone_size: .; j_call: TRBJ1-2; v_call: TRBV7-9; d_call: TRBD1; cdr3_nt: TGTGCCAGCAGCTTAGCCAGGGGGAGCGGCTACACCTTC; cdr3_aa: CASSLARGSGYTF
clone_size: .; j_call: TRBJ2-5; v_call: TRBV4-1; d_call: TRBD2; cdr3_nt: TGCGCCAGCAGCCAAGAGACGGGGGGACTAGCGGGGGAGACCCAGTACTTC; cdr3_aa: CASSQETGGLAGETQYF
clone_size: once; j_call: TRBJ2-2; v_call: TRBV27; d_call: TRBD2; cdr3_nt: TGTGCCAGCAGTTTATACACTAGCGGGGGGTTCACCGGGGAGCTGTTTTTT; cdr3_aa: CASSLYTSGGFTGELFF
clone_size: .; j_call: TRBJ1-5; v_call: TRBV10-3; d_call: .; cdr3_nt: TGTGCCATCAGTGATACGAGGGTCGCTCAGCCCCAGCATTTT; cdr3_aa: CAISDTRVAQPQHF